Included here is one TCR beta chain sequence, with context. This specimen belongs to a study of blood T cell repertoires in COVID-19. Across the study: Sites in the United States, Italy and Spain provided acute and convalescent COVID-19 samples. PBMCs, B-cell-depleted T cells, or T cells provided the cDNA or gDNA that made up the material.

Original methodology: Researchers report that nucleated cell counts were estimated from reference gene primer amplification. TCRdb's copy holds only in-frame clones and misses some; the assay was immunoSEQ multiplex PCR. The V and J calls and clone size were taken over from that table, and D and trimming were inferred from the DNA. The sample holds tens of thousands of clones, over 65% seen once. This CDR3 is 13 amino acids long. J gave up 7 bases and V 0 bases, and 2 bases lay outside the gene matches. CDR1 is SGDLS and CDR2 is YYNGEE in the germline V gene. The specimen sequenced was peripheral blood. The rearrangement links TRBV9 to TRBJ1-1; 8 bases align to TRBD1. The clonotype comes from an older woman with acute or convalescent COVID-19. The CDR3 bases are TGTGCCAGCAGCGTAGGGACAGGGCTTGAAGCTTTCTTT. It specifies CASSVGTGLEAFF.